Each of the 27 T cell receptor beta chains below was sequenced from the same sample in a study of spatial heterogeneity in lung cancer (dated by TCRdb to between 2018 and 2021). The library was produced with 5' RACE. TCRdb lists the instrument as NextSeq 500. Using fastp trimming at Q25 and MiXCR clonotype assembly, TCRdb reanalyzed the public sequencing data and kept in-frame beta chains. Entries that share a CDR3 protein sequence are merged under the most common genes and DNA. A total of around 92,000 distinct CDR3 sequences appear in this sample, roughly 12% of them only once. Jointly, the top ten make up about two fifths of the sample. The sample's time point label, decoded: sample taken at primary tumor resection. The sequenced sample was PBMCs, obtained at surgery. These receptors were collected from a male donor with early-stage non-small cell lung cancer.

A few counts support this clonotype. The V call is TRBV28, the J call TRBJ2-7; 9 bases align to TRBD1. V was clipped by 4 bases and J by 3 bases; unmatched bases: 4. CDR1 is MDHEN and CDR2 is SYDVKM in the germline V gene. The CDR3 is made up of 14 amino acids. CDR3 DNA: TGTGCCAGCAGTTCTCCGGGACAGGGCTACGAGCAGTACTTC. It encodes CASSSPGQGYEQYF.

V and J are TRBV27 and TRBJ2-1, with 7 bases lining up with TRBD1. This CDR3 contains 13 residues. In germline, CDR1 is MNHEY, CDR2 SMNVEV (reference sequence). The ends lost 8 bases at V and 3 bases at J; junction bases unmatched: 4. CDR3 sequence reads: CASGYRGYNEQFF. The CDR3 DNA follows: TGTGCCAGCGGATACAGGGGCTACAATGAGCAGTTCTTC.

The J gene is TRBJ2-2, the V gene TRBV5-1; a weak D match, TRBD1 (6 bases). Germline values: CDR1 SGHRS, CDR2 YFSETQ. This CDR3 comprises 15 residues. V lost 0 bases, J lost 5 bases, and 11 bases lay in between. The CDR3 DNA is TGCGCCAGCAGCTTGGCCGGGACAATAACCGGGGAGCTGTTTTTT. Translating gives CASSLAGTITGELFF. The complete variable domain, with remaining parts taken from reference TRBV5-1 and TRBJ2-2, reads KAGVTQTPRYLIKTRGQQVTLSCSPISGHRSVSWYQQTPGQGLQFLFEYFSETQRNKGNFPGRFSGRQFSNSRSEMNVSTLELGDSALYLCASSLAGTITGELFFGEGSRLTVL.

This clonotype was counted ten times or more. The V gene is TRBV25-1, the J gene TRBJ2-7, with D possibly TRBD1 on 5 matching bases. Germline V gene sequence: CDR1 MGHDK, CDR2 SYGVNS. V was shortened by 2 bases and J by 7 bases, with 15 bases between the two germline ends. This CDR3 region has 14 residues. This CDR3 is CASSEPGPGMEQYF. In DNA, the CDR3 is TGTGCCAGCAGTGAACCCGGGCCAGGGATGGAGCAGTACTTC.

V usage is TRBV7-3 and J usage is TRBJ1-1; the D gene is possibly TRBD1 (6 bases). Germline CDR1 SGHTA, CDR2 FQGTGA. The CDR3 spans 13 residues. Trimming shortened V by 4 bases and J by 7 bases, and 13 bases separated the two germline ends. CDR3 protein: CASSYDGGGEAFF. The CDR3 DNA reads TGTGCCAGCAGCTACGACGGAGGGGGTGAAGCTTTCTTT.

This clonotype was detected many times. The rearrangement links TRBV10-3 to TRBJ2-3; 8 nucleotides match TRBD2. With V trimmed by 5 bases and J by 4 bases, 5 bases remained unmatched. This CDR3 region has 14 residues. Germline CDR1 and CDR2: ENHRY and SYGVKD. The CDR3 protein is CAISPSGRADTQYF. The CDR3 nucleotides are TGTGCCATCAGTCCCAGCGGGAGAGCAGATACGCAGTATTTT.

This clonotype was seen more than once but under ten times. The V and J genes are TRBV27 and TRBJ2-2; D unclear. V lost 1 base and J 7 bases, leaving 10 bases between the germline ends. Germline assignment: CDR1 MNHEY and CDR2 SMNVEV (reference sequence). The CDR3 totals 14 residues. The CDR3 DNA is TGTGCCAGCAGTTTATGGGCGCGGATCGGGGAGCTGTTTTTT. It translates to CASSLWARIGELFF.

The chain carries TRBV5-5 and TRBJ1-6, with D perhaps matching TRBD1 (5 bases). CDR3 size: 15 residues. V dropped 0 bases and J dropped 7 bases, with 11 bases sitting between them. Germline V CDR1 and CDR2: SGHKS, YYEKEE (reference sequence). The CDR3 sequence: CASSLGGRGNSPLHF. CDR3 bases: TGTGCCAGCAGCTTGGGGGGACGCGGGAATTCACCCCTCCACTTT.

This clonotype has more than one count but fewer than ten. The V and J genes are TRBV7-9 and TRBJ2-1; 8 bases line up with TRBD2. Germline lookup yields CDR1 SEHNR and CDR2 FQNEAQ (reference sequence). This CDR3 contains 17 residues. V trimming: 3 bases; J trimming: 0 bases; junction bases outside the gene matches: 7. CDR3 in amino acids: CASSFFGGTSSYNEQFF. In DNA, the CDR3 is TGTGCCAGCAGCTTTTTTGGTGGGACTAGCTCCTACAATGAGCAGTTCTTC.

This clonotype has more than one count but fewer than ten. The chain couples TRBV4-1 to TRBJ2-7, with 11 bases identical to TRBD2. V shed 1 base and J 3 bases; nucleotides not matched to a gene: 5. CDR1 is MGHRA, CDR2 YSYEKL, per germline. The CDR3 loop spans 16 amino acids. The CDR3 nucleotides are TGCGCCAGCAGCCAAGGCCCTAGCGGGGGGATCTACGAGCAGTACTTC. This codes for CASSQGPSGGIYEQYF.

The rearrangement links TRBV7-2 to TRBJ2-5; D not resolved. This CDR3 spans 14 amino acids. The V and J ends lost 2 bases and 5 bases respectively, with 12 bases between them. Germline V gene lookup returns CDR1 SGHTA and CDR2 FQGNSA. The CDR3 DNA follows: TGTGCCAGCAGCTTACTCGCAGTCGGGGAGACCCAGTACTTC. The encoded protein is CASSLLAVGETQYF. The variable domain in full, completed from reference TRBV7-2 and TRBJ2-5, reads GAGVSQSPSNKVTEKGKDVELRCDPISGHTALYWYRQSLGQGLEFLIYFQGNSAPDKSGLPSDRFSAERTGGSVSTLTIQRTQQEDSAVYLCASSLLAVGETQYFGPGTRLLVL.

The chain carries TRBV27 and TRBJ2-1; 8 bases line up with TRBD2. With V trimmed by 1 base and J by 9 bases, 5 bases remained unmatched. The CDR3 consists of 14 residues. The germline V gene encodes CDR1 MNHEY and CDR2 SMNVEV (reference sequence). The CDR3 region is CASSLWSGGSEQFF. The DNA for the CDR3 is TGTGCCAGCAGTTTATGGTCGGGGGGGTCTGAGCAGTTCTTC.

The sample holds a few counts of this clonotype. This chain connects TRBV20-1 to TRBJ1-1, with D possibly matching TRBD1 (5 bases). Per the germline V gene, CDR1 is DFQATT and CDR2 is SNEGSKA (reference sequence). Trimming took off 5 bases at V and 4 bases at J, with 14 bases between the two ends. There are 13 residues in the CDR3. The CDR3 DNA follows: TGCAGTGCTCCGGGACGTTTTGGCACTGAAGCTTTCTTT. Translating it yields CSAPGRFGTEAFF.

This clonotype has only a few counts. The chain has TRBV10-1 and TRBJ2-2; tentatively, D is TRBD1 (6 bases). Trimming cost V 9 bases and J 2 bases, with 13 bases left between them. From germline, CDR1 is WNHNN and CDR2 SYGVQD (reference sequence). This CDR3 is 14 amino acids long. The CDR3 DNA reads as TGCGCCAGTCAACAGGGCTTTAACACCGGGGAGCTGTTTTTT. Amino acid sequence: CASQQGFNTGELFF.

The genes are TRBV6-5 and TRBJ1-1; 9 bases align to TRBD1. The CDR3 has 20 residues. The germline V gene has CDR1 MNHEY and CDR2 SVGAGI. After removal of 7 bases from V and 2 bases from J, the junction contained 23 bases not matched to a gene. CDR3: CASIQRRTGAVGRGNTEAFF. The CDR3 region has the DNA TGTGCCAGCATCCAAAGGAGGACAGGGGCGGTGGGCAGAGGAAACACTGAAGCTTTCTTT.

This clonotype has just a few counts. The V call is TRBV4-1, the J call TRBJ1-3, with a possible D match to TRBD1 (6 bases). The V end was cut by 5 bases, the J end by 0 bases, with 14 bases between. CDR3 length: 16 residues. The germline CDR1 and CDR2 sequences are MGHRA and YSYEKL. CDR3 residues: CASSRGQTDSGNTIYF. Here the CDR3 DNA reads TGCGCCAGCAGCAGAGGACAGACAGACTCTGGAAACACCATATATTTT.

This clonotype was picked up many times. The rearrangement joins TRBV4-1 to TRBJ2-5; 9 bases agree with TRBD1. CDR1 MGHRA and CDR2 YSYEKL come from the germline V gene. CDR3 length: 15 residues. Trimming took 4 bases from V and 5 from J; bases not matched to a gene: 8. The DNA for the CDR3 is TGCGCCAGCAGCCTGGGACAGGGTGGAATCGAGACCCAGTACTTC. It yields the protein CASSLGQGGIETQYF.

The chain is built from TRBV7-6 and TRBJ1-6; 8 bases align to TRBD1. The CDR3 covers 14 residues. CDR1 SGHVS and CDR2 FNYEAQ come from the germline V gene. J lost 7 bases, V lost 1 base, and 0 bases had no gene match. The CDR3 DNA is TGTGCCAGCAGCTTAGACAGGGGGAATTCACCCCTCCACTTT. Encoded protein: CASSLDRGNSPLHF.

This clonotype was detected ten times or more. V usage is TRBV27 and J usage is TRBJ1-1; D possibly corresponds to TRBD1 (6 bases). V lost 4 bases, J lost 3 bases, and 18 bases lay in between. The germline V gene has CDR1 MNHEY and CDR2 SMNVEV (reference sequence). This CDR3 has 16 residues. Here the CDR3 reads CASSSTYTGTDTEAFF. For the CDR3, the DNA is TGTGCCAGCAGTTCAACGTACACAGGGACGGACACTGAAGCTTTCTTT.

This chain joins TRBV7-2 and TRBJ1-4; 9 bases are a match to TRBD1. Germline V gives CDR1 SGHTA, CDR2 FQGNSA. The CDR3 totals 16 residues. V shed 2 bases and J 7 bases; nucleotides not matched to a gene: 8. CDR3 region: CASSLTNRGPGEKLFF. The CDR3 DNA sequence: TGTGCCAGCAGCTTAACTAACAGGGGGCCGGGTGAAAAACTGTTTTTT.

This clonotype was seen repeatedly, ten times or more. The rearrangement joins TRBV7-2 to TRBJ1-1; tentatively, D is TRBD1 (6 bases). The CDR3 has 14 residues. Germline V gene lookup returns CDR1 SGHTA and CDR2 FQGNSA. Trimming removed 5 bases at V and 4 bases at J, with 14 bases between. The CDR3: CASSPRDTRTEAFF. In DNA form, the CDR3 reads TGTGCCAGCAGCCCGCGGGACACCCGCACTGAAGCTTTCTTT.

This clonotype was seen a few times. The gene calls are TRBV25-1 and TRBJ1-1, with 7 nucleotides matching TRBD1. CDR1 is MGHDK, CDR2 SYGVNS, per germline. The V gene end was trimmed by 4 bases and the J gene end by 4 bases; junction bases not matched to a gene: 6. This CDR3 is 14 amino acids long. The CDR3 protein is CASSVTGSVTEAFF. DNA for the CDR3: TGTGCCAGCAGTGTGACAGGGTCGGTCACTGAAGCTTTCTTT.

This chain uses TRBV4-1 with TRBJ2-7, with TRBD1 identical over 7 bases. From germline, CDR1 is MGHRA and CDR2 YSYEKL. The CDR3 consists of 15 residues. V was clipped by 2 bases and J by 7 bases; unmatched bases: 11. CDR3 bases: TGCGCCAGCAGCCAAAAGAGTACAGGGGAAGAGGAGCAGTACTTC. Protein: CASSQKSTGEEEQYF.

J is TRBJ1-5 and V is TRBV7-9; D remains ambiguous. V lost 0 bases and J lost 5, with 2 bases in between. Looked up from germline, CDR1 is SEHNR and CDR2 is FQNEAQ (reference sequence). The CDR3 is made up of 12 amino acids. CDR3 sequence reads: CASSLAHQPQHF. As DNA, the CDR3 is TGTGCCAGCAGCTTAGCCCATCAGCCCCAGCATTTT.

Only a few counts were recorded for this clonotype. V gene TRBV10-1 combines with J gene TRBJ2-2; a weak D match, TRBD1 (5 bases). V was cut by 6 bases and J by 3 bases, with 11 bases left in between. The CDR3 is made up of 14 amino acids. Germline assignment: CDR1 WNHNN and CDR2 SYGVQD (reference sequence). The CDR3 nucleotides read TGCGCCAGCAGGGACATGCAGGACACCGGGGAGCTGTTTTTT. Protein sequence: CASRDMQDTGELFF.

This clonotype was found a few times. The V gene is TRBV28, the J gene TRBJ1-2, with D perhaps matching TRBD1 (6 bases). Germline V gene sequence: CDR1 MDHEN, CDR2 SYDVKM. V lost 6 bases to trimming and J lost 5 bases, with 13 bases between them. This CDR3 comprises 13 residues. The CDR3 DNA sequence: TGTGCCAGCAGCCTTACAGGGAAGTATGGCTACACCTTC. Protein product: CASSLTGKYGYTF.

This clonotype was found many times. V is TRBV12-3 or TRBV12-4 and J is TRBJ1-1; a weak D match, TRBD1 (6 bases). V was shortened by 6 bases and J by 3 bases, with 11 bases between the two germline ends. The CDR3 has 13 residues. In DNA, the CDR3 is TGTGCCAGCAGACCTACAGGGTACACTGAAGCTTTCTTT. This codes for CASRPTGYTEAFF.